Described below is a single T cell receptor (beta chain) sequence and its context. What it recognizes is unknown. Because the library targeted alpha chains, this beta chain is an off-target read whose size means little. Unique molecular identifiers, one per molecule, were present on every TCR cDNA molecule. MiXCR was run by TCRdb on the 5' RACE reads, yielding one entry per CDR3 protein. The sample carries approximately 1,600 distinct CDR3 sequences, around 20% recorded once. These data are taken from a study of spatial heterogeneity in lung cancer. Study-wide background: Alpha-chain sequences were detected in numbers that were consistently lower than beta-chain sequences. Matched bulk RNA-seq yielded a T cell module score, and TCR transcript counts in tumor regions correlated strongly with that score.

The sample's time point: sample taken at primary tumor resection. Study outcomes and limitations: Mutation tallies in tumors tracked expanded intratumoral alpha and beta TCR counts.

This CDR3 has 17 residues. V was clipped by 4 bases and J by 0 bases, with 16 bases between them. CDR1 is SNHLY, CDR2 FYNNEI, per germline. This clonotype was obtained from a male donor with early-stage non-small cell lung cancer. The J gene is TRBJ2-1, the V gene TRBV2; D unclear. Sequencing used lung tumor tissue, obtained at surgery. The CDR3 region has the DNA TGTGCCAGCAGTGCGCAATCGGCAGCCAGCTCCTACAATGAGCAGTTCTTC. Its translation: CASSAQSAASSYNEQFF.